This TCR beta chain was retrieved from a study of siplizumab effects on memory and regulatory T cells. Unmatched junction bases numbered 3, after V lost 2 bases and J lost 1 base. Germline CDR1 and CDR2: SEHNR and FQNEAQ (reference sequence). There are 16 residues in the CDR3. This table comes from immunoSEQ multiplex PCR, and its TCRdb copy is limited to in-frame clones, with some not included. The sample has about 100,000 clones; 85% to 95% are singletons. The sample holds one count of this clone. The chain is built from TRBV7-9 and TRBJ2-2; 8 positions agree with TRBD2. The source is a human donor in good health. Material: Tregs sorted from blood. In nucleotides, the CDR3 is TGTGCCAGCAGCTTACAGGGACTAGTGAACACCGGGGAGCTGTTTTTT. Translating it yields CASSLQGLVNTGELFF.